This TCR beta chain was documented in a study of beta chain features in type 1 diabetes. About the research overall: Examined across all samples were around 110,000,000 sorted cells. Whole-study results and caveats: The study found moderately but significantly shorter TCRB CDR3s in all four CD4+ subsets of Type 1 diabetes patients. When VDJ junctions were examined, type 1 diabetes patients showed fewer insertions and more deletions.

CDR3 size: 13 residues. Germline CDR1 MNHEY, CDR2 SMNVEV (reference sequence). Trimming removed 5 bases from V and 4 bases from J, with 11 bases in between. In its sample, this clone was seen a few times. What it binds is not known. Sequencing targeted expressed TCRB transcripts, as all isolated RNA had been reverse transcribed. Average reads for naive, central memory and regulatory T cell samples were about 3.57 million. Profiled with immunoSEQ multiplex PCR; TCRdb holds only in-frame clones, not every one. The sample records 300,000 to 450,000 clones, roughly 9.8% being singletons. The chain recombines TRBV27 with TRBJ1-1, with no clear D. This TCR was sampled from a man younger than 40 with type 1 diabetes. The sequenced sample consisted of central memory CD4+ T cells from blood. CDR3 loop: CASSRAWGTEAFF. The CDR3, as DNA: TGTGCCAGCAGTAGAGCGTGGGGCACTGAAGCTTTCTTT.